One sample yielded the 29 T cell receptor beta chains listed below, sequenced in a study of T cells after yellow fever vaccination. TCRdb ran MiXCR on the 5' RACE reads and lists one entry per CDR3 protein. The sample has 300,000 to 400,000 distinct CDR3 sequences; 8.7% are singletons. This specimen consisted of PBMCs, obtained on the day of the first yellow fever vaccination. These TCRs come from a man aged 18 to 35 who received the YFV17D yellow fever vaccine.

This clonotype appeared many times. V gene TRBV7-3 combines with J gene TRBJ2-1; no clear D. Germline CDR1 reads SGHTA; CDR2 reads FQGTGA. The CDR3 loop spans 13 amino acids. V lost 6 bases to trimming and J lost 10 bases, with 16 bases between them. The CDR3 loop is CASSLIGLGEQFF. The CDR3 DNA reads as TGTGCCAGCAGTCTTATTGGCCTGGGGGAGCAGTTCTTC.

V gene TRBV7-2 combines with J gene TRBJ2-3, with TRBD1 as a possible D gene (6 bases). Trimming took 1 base from V and 0 from J, leaving 11 bases between them. The CDR3 loop spans 16 amino acids. Germline loops: CDR1 SGHTA, CDR2 FQGNSA. The CDR3 loop reads CASSLVLGASTDTQYF. CDR3 coding DNA: TGTGCCAGCAGCTTAGTGCTGGGGGCTAGCACAGATACGCAGTATTTT. Using reference TRBV7-2 and TRBJ2-3 for the parts outside the CDR3, the full variable domain is GAGVSQSPSNKVTEKGKDVELRCDPISGHTALYWYRQSLGQGLEFLIYFQGNSAPDKSGLPSDRFSAERTGGSVSTLTIQRTQQEDSAVYLCASSLVLGASTDTQYFGPGTRLTVL.

This clonotype was recorded only once. Being one base from a much bigger clone, this may be a read error. The rearrangement links TRBV20-1 to TRBJ2-1; possible D gene TRBD2, 5 bases. From germline, CDR1 is DFQATT and CDR2 SNEGSKA (reference sequence). The CDR3 covers 16 residues. The CDR3 DNA reads as TGCAATGCTAGCACCCCGGGGAGCGGTAATTACAATGAGCAGTTCTTC. Its protein is CNASTPGSGNYNEQFF.

The chain is built from TRBV29-1 and TRBJ2-5; 10 bases line up with TRBD1. This CDR3 contains 14 residues. Trimming cost V 1 base and J 5 bases; bases outside gene matches: 4. Germline V CDR1 and CDR2: SQVTM, ANQGSEA. CDR3 in DNA: TGCAGCGTTGAAGTCCCGGGACAGGGGGAGACCCAGTACTTC. Translated, it gives CSVEVPGQGETQYF.

This clonotype was observed a few times. The gene calls are TRBV25-1 and TRBJ2-7; TRBD1 aligns across 7 bases. The junction had 3 bases not matched to a gene; V was cut back by 4 bases and J by 3 bases. The CDR3 has 13 residues. Germline CDR1 reads MGHDK; CDR2 reads SYGVNS. The CDR3 sequence: CASSARDSYEQYF. Written as DNA, the CDR3 is TGTGCCAGCAGTGCCCGGGACAGCTACGAGCAGTACTTC.

V and J are TRBV28 and TRBJ1-1; D gene ambiguous. V was trimmed by 1 base and J by 6 bases, leaving 18 bases between them. There are 16 residues in the CDR3. CDR1 MDHEN and CDR2 SYDVKM come from the germline V gene. This CDR3 reads CASSLSLSRPTPEAFF. The CDR3 DNA sequence: TGTGCCAGCAGTTTATCCTTAAGCCGTCCGACCCCTGAAGCTTTCTTT.

This clonotype has ten or more counts. This chain uses TRBV7-6 with TRBJ1-4; 7 bases agree with TRBD1. Per the germline V gene, CDR1 is SGHVS and CDR2 is FNYEAQ. This CDR3 has 18 amino acids. J gave up 0 bases and V 5 bases, and 12 bases lay outside the gene matches. The CDR3 reads CASSPSQGGIATNEKLFF. The CDR3, as DNA: TGTGCCAGCAGCCCTAGTCAGGGGGGGATTGCAACTAATGAAAAACTGTTTTTT.

This clonotype showed up many times. V usage is TRBV29-1 and J usage is TRBJ2-3; 8 bases map to TRBD2. V dropped 2 bases and J dropped 0; count of bases not matched to a gene: 4. The CDR3 consists of 15 residues. In germline, CDR1 is SQVTM, CDR2 ANQGSEA. Here the CDR3 reads CSVESSGGSTDTQYF. DNA of the CDR3: TGCAGCGTTGAATCGAGCGGGGGTAGCACAGATACGCAGTATTTT.

This clonotype came up a few times. CDR3 loop: CASSLEPTGGLFF. The CDR3 coding sequence is TGCGCCAGCAGCTTAGAACCGACAGGAGGGCTGTTTTTT. The gene calls are TRBV5-1 and TRBJ2-2; maybe TRBD1 (6 bases). CDR1 is SGHRS and CDR2 is YFSETQ in the germline V gene. V was trimmed by 2 bases and J by 13 bases, leaving 15 bases between them. This CDR3 has 13 residues.

Many counts were recorded for this clonotype. The V gene is TRBV10-2, the J gene TRBJ2-4, with D perhaps TRBD1 or TRBD2 (6 bases each). There are 13 residues in the CDR3. Looked up from germline, CDR1 is WSHSY and CDR2 is SAAADI. Trimming removed 10 bases from V and 5 bases from J, with 15 bases in between. CDR3 residues: CATQMGGENIQYF. The CDR3 nucleotides are TGCGCCACCCAGATGGGGGGCGAAAACATTCAGTACTTC.

This clonotype has ten or more counts. The chain employs TRBV18 and TRBJ2-4; D is unresolved. CDR1 is KGHSH, CDR2 LQKENI, per germline. Trimming removed 2 bases at V and 5 bases at J, with 7 bases between. This CDR3 has 13 residues. The chain's CDR3 is CASSPGQENIQYF. The CDR3 bases are TGTGCCAGCTCACCAGGGCAGGAAAACATTCAGTACTTC.

The sample holds a few counts of this clonotype. This chain uses TRBV20-1 with TRBJ2-5; D unresolved. The CDR3 totals 14 residues. V dropped 0 bases and J dropped 1 base, with 9 bases sitting between them. Germline V gene data show CDR1 as DFQATT and CDR2 as SNEGSKA (reference sequence). CDR3 nucleotides: TGCAGTGCTAGAGATTCGGCGGTCCAAGAGACCCAGTACTTC. Protein sequence: CSARDSAVQETQYF.

This clonotype was observed a handful of times. The CDR3 DNA sequence: TGTGCCAGCAGTTTACAGGGGGCAATGGGGCGGGGGCAGCCCCAGCATTTT. Its protein is CASSLQGAMGRGQPQHF. The V call is TRBV12-3 or TRBV12-4, the J call TRBJ1-5; the match to TRBD1 covers 8 bases. This CDR3 is 17 amino acids long. Trimming cost V 2 bases and J 7 bases; bases outside gene matches: 13.

This clonotype appeared a few times. The CDR3 here is CASRTGRLAGASSYEQYF. The DNA of the CDR3 is TGTGCCAGCAGGACAGGGCGTCTAGCGGGGGCTTCCTCCTACGAGCAGTACTTC. This rearrangement joins TRBV6-4 to TRBJ2-7, with 10 bases aligning to TRBD2. CDR1 and CDR2 (germline): MRHNA, SNTAGT. The CDR3 has 18 residues. V shed 6 bases, J shed 0 bases, and the junction held 14 bases outside the gene matches.

Concerning this clonotype itself: Since a much larger clone is just one base distant, this may be a read error. The V call is TRBV5-1, the J call TRBJ2-5; tentatively, D is TRBD2 (6 bases). From germline, CDR1 is SGHRS and CDR2 YFSETQ. V gave up 4 bases and J gave up 2 bases, with 9 bases separating them. The CDR3 length is 13 residues. CDR3 loop: CASSGRSQETQYF. The CDR3, as DNA: TGCGCCAGCAGCGGGAGGTCGCAAGAGACCCAGTACTTC. Full variable domain (remainder filled in from reference TRBV5-1 and TRBJ2-5): KAGVTQTPRYLIKTRGQQVTLSCSPISGHRSVSWYQQTPGQGLQFLFEYFSETQRNKGNFPGRFSGRQFSNSRSEMNVSTLELGDSALYLCASSGRSQETQYFGPGTRLLVL.

V gene TRBV6-5 combines with J gene TRBJ1-2; the D gene is possibly TRBD1 (5 bases). CDR3 size: 12 residues. The V end lost 8 bases, the J end lost 4 bases, and 11 bases lay between the germline ends. The germline V gene has CDR1 MNHEY and CDR2 SVGAGI. This chain's CDR3 is CASSRGTYGYTF. CDR3 DNA sequence: TGTGCCAGCTCCCGGGGGACCTATGGCTACACCTTC.

This chain links TRBV6-2 or TRBV6-3 with TRBJ2-3, with D tentatively TRBD2 (6 bases). Trimming cost V 0 bases and J 6 bases, with 19 bases left between them. Germline V gives CDR1 MNHEY, CDR2 SVGEGT. The length of the CDR3 is 17 residues. The CDR3 DNA reads TGTGCCAGCAGTTACTCGAGAGGGAGACTAGGTTGGGATACGCAGTATTTT. This encodes CASSYSRGRLGWDTQYF.

This clonotype was seen a handful of times. Relative to the germline gene, one junction end is altered; a read error may explain this. This sequence joins TRBV7-2 and TRBJ2-5, with D uncertain. Germline CDR1 reads SGHTA; CDR2 reads FQGNSA. The CDR3 contains 9 residues. CDR3 sequence reads: CASSLNSLF. The DNA of the CDR3 is TGTGCCAGCAGCTTAAACTCCCTCTTC.

The sample holds many counts of this clonotype. CDR3 region: CASSSEGLDTQYF. As DNA, the CDR3 is TGTGCCAGCAGTTCGGAGGGGTTAGATACGCAGTATTTT. The V gene is TRBV9, the J gene TRBJ2-3; perhaps TRBD2 as D (6 bases). Germline V CDR1 and CDR2: SGDLS, YYNGEE. This CDR3 has 13 residues. The V end was cut by 5 bases, the J end by 5 bases, with 12 bases between.

The chain recombines TRBV30 with TRBJ1-5; TRBD1 matches at 7 bases. V shed 2 bases, J shed 11 bases, and the junction held 9 bases outside the gene matches. The germline V gene has CDR1 GTSNPN and CDR2 SVGIG (reference sequence). CDR3 size: 13 residues. CDR3 sequence: CAWSTGASGTQHF. DNA of the CDR3: TGTGCCTGGAGTACAGGGGCTAGCGGGACCCAGCATTTT.

This clonotype was seen a few times. The chain has TRBV5-1 and TRBJ2-6; D call uncertain. Germline V gene lookup returns CDR1 SGHRS and CDR2 YFSETQ. CDR3 length equals 15 residues. V lost 0 bases and J 4 bases, leaving 8 bases between the germline ends. The CDR3 here is CASSLAPQGANVLTF. CDR3 nucleotide sequence: TGCGCCAGCAGCTTGGCCCCCCAGGGGGCCAACGTCCTGACTTTC.

This clonotype was detected many times. The chain employs TRBV5-1 and TRBJ1-6; 9 bases map to TRBD1. V trimming: 0 bases; J trimming: 10 bases; junction bases outside the gene matches: 2. The CDR3 is made up of 14 amino acids. Germline V gene data show CDR1 as SGHRS and CDR2 as YFSETQ. The DNA for the CDR3 is TGCGCCAGCAGCTTGGACAGGGGGCTCTCACCCCTCCACTTT. It encodes CASSLDRGLSPLHF.

This clonotype was seen a handful of times. The chain couples TRBV7-8 to TRBJ1-5, with 8 bases that match TRBD1. The CDR3 has 14 amino acids. Germline CDR1 is SGHVS and CDR2 is FQNEAQ. J gave up 2 bases and V 6 bases, and 3 bases lay outside the gene matches. The CDR3 DNA is TGTGCCAGCAGAGACAGGGGAGGCAATCAGCCCCAGCATTTT. As protein: CASRDRGGNQPQHF.

This clonotype was found a few times. The V and J genes are TRBV18 and TRBJ1-2, with D unresolved. CDR3 length: 15 residues. Trimming cost V 6 bases and J 6 bases, with 20 bases left between them. Germline V gives CDR1 KGHSH, CDR2 LQKENI. The CDR3 DNA reads TGTGCCAGCTCCCACGGGGAATTTTATCGGAATGGCTACACCTTC. This translates into CASSHGEFYRNGYTF.

This clonotype was picked up many times. This chain links TRBV19 with TRBJ2-2; D remains unclear. The CDR3 spans 14 residues. Per germline, CDR1 LNHDA and CDR2 SQIVND (reference sequence). Trimming cost V 3 bases and J 7 bases, with 12 bases left between them. In nucleotides, the CDR3 is TGTGCCAGTAGTATGGTCAGTAAGAGCGGGGAGCTGTTTTTT. As protein: CASSMVSKSGELFF.

This sequence joins TRBV5-1 and TRBJ1-4; no clear D. The V and J ends lost 4 bases and 0 bases respectively, with 10 bases between them. The CDR3 has 15 amino acids. Per germline, CDR1 SGHRS and CDR2 YFSETQ. CDR3 sequence (DNA): TGCGCCAGCAGCATGACTGCTGCAACTAATGAAAAACTGTTTTTT. It translates to CASSMTAATNEKLFF.

There are many counts of this clonotype. The chain combines TRBV6-5 with TRBJ2-5, with D tentatively TRBD2 (6 bases). CDR1 is MNHEY and CDR2 is SVGAGI in the germline V gene. The CDR3 is made up of 15 amino acids. V gave up 3 bases and J gave up 2 bases, with 13 bases separating them. The CDR3 spells CASSYRAGRQETQYF. In DNA, the CDR3 is TGTGCCAGCAGTTATCGGGCGGGGCGACAAGAGACCCAGTACTTC.

The chain is built from TRBV2 and TRBJ2-2; possibly TRBD1 for D (6 bases). The germline CDR1 and CDR2 sequences are SNHLY and FYNNEI. V dropped 6 bases and J dropped 2 bases, with 13 bases sitting between them. CDR3 length equals 15 residues. The CDR3 loop reads CASSGSGDNTGELFF. The CDR3 coding sequence is TGTGCCAGCAGCGGATCAGGGGATAACACCGGGGAGCTGTTTTTT.

In this sample, this clonotype turned up a few times. V is TRBV3-1 and J is TRBJ1-2; D gene ambiguous. This CDR3 has 15 residues. Germline-derived CDR1 and CDR2 are LGHDT and YNNKEL (reference sequence). The germline V and J ends were trimmed by 0 bases and 8 bases, with 16 bases remaining between them. The CDR3 is CASSQDDRLPLGYTF. For the CDR3, the DNA is TGTGCCAGCAGCCAAGATGATCGTCTTCCCCTGGGCTACACCTTC.